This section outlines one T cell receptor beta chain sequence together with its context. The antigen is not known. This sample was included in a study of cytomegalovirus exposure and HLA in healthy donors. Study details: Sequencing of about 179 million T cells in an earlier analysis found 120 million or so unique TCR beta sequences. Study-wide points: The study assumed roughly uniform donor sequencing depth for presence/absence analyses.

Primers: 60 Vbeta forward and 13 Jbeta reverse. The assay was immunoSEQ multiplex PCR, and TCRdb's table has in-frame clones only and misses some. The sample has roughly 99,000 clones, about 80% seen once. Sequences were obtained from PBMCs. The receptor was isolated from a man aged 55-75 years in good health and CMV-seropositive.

DNA of the CDR3: TGTGCCAGCACTGGGGGGATACAGGGGATAGGAGGCTACACCTTC. Protein: CASTGGIQGIGGYTF. The J gene is TRBJ1-2, the V gene TRBV6-1, with 7 nucleotides matching TRBD1. The CDR3 spans 15 residues. Germline lookup yields CDR1 MNHNS and CDR2 SASEGT. The ends lost 7 bases at V and 8 bases at J; junction bases unmatched: 16.